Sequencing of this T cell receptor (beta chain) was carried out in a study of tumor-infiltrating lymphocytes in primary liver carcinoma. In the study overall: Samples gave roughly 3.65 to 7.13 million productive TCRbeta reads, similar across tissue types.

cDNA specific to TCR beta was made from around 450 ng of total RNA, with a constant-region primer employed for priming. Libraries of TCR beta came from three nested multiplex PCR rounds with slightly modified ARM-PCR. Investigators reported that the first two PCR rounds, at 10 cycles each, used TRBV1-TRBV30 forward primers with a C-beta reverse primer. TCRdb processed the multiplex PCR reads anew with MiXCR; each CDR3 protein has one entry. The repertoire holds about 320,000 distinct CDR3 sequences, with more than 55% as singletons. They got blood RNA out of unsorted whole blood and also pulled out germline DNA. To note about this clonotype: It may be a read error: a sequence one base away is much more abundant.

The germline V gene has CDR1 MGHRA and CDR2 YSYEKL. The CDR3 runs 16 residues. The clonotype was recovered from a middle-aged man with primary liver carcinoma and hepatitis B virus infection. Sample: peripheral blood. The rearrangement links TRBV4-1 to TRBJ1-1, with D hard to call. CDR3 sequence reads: CASSQDRPPTTSEAFF. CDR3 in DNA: TGTGCCAGCAGCCAAGATCGCCCTCCTACCACCTCTGAAGCTTTCTTT.